This entry features one TCR beta chain sequence. Its specific antigen is unknown. No base quality values were provided; no much bigger clone lies one nucleotide off. The data belong to a study of T cells in Graves' hyperthyroidism and ophthalmopathy (dated by TCRdb to 2018 to 2020). At the level of the whole study: Peripheral blood was collected at initial diagnosis, before any treatment. After blood sampling, hyperthyroidism patients were treated with methimazole at a starting dose of 30 mg daily, and ophthalmopathy patients were treated with high-dose intravenous methylprednisolone. In addition, the study compared T-cell repertoires in thyroid tissue and in blood from roughly six Graves' hyperthyroidism patients. The paper reports TCR Vbeta CDR3 sequencing of approximately 140 peripheral blood samples: around 41 ophthalmopathy, fewer than 80 hyperthyroidism and around 17 progressor patients. An independent validation cohort of 18 to 20 hyperthyroidism patients and about 15 patients who later progressed to ophthalmopathy tested prospective prediction of ophthalmopathy. A discovery cohort of around 98 patients, approximately 44 with Graves' ophthalmopathy and 57 with stable Graves' hyperthyroidism, was used to find distinguishing TCR V-J signatures. For training and testing, the 100 or so patients in the discovery cohort were randomly divided in a 7:3 ratio.

Stable Graves' hyperthyroidism was defined as no progression to ophthalmopathy during 18 months of follow-up. Hyperthyroidism patients were aged 18 to 65 years and newly diagnosed, with disease duration of less than 2 months. Any patient with an uncontrolled infection, another autoimmune disease, pregnancy or lactation was excluded. Clinical symptoms, serum thyroxine and TRAb, thyroid ultrasound, and orbital computed tomography formed the basis for the diagnoses. Ficoll-Paque density gradient centrifugation was used to isolate PBMCs from about 10 ml of fresh peripheral blood. Trizol reagent was used to extract total RNA, and RNA quality was then checked on an Agilent 2100 Bioanalyzer. The trim is 3 bases for V and 8 bases for J, with a gap of 8 bases between the germline ends. The germline V gene (reference sequence) provides CDR1 DFQATT and CDR2 SNEGSKA. The CDR3 starts with the cysteine, ends with the phenylalanine, and has 11 residues. The entry retains the CDR3 DNA only, 33 bases that are in frame from base 1.

Overall study outcomes, separate from this receptor: During validation, the model predicted progression to ophthalmopathy a median of around 6 months ahead of onset, with approximately 71% sensitivity and 72.22% specificity. In cross-validation, a model built on a 13 V-J signature told ophthalmopathy apart from stable hyperthyroidism with 87.88% sensitivity and roughly 81% specificity, and in testing the same model reached 80%/75%. Most expanded thyroid clonotypes (frequency above 0.001) were also detected in blood, a finding suggesting that blood repertoires may reflect thyroid immune responses. Sample size was not statistically predetermined, and blinding of investigators to group allocation was not performed.

Amplification of TCR beta CDR3 regions was carried out from RNA transcripts. For the first round of RT-PCR on the TCR CDR3, the HTBI primer set was used together with the Qiagen OneStep RT-PCR kit. Libraries were constructed in a second round of multiplex PCR, after which size selection and purification were carried out. Paired-end sequencing of the libraries was performed with 100 bp reads on an Illumina HiSeq2000. The published analysis was carried out like this. SOAPnuke was used to process the raw data, throwing out any read that contained adapters or uncalled bases, had a mean Phred below 15, or lacked an exact constant-primer or identifier match. High-quality paired reads were merged using COPE v1.2.5, and each unique nucleotide sequence was defined as a clonotype. MiTCR v1.1 was used to align clonotypes to the IMGT TRBV, TRBD and TRBJ reference segments. Only V-J combinations with frequency above 0.0001, covering 99.2% of repertoires, were analysed. The TCS score was defined as the ratio of F50 (clonal expansion) to E x V (chaos), calculated using BLOSUM62-based TCRdist between CDR3 peptides within each V-J. Welch's t-statistics and random forest reduced 500 to 650 V-J features to 10 to 15, which were used in a naive Bayes classifier (R e1071). The raw public data were reprocessed by TCRdb itself: fastp quality trimming at Q25, MiXCR clonotype calling, in-frame beta chains only. Every CDR3 protein is listed once, alongside the most common genes and DNA of its rows. The V and J calls and clone size come from TCRdb's table, not from the authors' own analysis. The sample profile shows some 300,000 distinct CDR3 sequences; roughly 17% of them were found once. Clones ranked in the top ten supply around a third of the sample.

This receptor was obtained from a man aged 30 to 45 with Graves' hyperthyroidism. Sequencing was done on a sample of blood. This chain is built from TRBV20-1 and TRBJ2-4; matching of 6 bases hints at TRBD1 as the D gene. The sequenced DNA: TGCAGTGCTAGCAGGGGTGACATTCAGTACTTC. Translated, this is CSASRGDIQYF.